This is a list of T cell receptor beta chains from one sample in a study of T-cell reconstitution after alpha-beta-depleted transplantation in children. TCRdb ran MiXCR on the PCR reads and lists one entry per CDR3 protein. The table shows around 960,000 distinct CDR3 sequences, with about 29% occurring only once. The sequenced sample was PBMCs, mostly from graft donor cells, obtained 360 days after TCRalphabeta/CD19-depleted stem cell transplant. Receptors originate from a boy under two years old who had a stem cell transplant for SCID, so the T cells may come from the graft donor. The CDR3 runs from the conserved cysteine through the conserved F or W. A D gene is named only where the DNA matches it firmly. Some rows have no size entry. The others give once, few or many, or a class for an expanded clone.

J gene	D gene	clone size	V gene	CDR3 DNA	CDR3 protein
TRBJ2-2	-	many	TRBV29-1	TGCAGCGTTGGAGAGACCGGGGAGCTGTTTTTT	CSVGETGELFF
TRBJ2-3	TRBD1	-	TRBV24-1	TGTGCCACCAGTGATGCCACAGGGGGTGTTTCAGATACGCAGTATTTT	CATSDATGGVSDTQYF
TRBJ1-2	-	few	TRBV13	TGTGCCAGCAGCTCCCCGGGACATCCCTCCAGTGGCTACACCTTC	CASSSPGHPSSGYTF
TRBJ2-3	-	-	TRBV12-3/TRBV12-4	TGTGCCAGCATAAACGGAATCGGGACCAGAAGGTCAGATACGCAGTATTTT	CASINGIGTRRSDTQYF
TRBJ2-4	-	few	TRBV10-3	TGTGCCATCAGTGAGTCTAACTGGTATGCGGGCAAAAACATTCAGTACTTC	CAISESNWYAGKNIQYF
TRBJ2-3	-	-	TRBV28	TGTGCCAGCAGGGGCCTAGGGCGCACAGATACGCAGTATTTT	CASRGLGRTDTQYF
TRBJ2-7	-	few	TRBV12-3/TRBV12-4	TGTGCCAGCAGTTTAGCAGGGGCGATGGACGAGCAGTACTTC	CASSLAGAMDEQYF
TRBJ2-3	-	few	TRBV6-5	TGTGCCAGCAGTTACTCGGGCGGTAGTATGGGGGATACGCAGTATTTT	CASSYSGGSMGDTQYF
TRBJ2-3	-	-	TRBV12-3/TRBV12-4	TGTGCCAGCAGTTTCCGAACCTACGGGGGACCAAGCACAGATACGCAGTATTTT	CASSFRTYGGPSTDTQYF
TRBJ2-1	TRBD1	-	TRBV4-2	TGTGCCAGCAGCCAAGAGGGGACAGGAGGAGACTACAATGAGCAGTTCTTC	CASSQEGTGGDYNEQFF
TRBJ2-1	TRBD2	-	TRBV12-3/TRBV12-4	TGTGCCAGCAACCCCGGGACTAGCGGATACAATGAGCAGTTCTTC	CASNPGTSGYNEQFF
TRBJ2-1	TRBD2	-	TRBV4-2	TGTGCCAGCAGCCCAGGAGGGGTTAGCGGGGGGTCCCCCTACAATGAGCAGTTCTTC	CASSPGGVSGGSPYNEQFF
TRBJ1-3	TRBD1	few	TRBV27	TGTGCCAGCAGTCACAGGGGGCGGAACACCATATATTTT	CASSHRGRNTIYF
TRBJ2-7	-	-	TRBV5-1	TGCGCCAGCAGCGAGGGAGATATTTCGGGCCACGAGCAGTACTTC	CASSEGDISGHEQYF
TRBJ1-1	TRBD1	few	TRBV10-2	TGCGCCAGCAGTGAGTCGGGACAGGGGTTCGGTGAAGCTTTCTTT	CASSESGQGFGEAFF